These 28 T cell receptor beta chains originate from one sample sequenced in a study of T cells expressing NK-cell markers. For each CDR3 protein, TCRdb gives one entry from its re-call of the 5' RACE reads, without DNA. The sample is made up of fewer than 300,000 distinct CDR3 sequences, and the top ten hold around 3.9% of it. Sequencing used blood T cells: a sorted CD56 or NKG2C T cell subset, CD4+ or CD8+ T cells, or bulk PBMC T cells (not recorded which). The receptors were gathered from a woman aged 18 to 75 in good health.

CDR3 amino acids: CASTLTEPYEQYF. This rearrangement joins TRBV6-6 to TRBJ2-7. Germline V CDR1 and CDR2: MNHNY, SVGAGI (reference sequence). This CDR3 contains 13 residues.

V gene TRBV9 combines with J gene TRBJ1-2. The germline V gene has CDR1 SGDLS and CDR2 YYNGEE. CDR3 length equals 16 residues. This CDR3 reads CASSAFEKGGSGGYTF.

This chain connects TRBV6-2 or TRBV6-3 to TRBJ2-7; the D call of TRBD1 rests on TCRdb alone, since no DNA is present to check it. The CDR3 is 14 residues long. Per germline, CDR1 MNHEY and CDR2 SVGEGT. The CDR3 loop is CATPGRLVSYEQYF.

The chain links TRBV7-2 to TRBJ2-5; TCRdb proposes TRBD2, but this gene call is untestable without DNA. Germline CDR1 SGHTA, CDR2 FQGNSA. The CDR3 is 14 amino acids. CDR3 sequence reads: CASSPGLAGETQYF. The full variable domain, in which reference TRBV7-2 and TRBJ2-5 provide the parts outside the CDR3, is GAGVSQSPSNKVTEKGKDVELRCDPISGHTALYWYRQSLGQGLEFLIYFQGNSAPDKSGLPSDRFSAERTGGSVSTLTIQRTQQEDSAVYLCASSPGLAGETQYFGPGTRLLVL.

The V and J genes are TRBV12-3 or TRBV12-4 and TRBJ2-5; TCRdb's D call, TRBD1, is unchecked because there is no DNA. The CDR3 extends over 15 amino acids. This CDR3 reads CASSRRGQYQETQYF.

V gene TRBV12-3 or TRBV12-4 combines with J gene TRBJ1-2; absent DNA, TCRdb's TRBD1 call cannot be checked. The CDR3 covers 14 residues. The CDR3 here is CASSTRRTGDGYTF.

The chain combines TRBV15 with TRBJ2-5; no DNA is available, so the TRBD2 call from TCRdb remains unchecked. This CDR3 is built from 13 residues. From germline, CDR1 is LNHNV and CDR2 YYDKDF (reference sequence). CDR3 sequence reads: CATRGGRQETQYF.

The CDR3 reads CASIKDSIFAGELFF. The genes are TRBV5-1 and TRBJ2-2; the TCRdb call, TRBD1, lacks DNA for checking. CDR1 and CDR2 (germline): SGHRS, YFSETQ. CDR3 size: 15 residues. The variable domain in full, completed from reference TRBV5-1 and TRBJ2-2, reads KAGVTQTPRYLIKTRGQQVTLSCSPISGHRSVSWYQQTPGQGLQFLFEYFSETQRNKGNFPGRFSGRQFSNSRSEMNVSTLELGDSALYLCASIKDSIFAGELFFGEGSRLTVL.

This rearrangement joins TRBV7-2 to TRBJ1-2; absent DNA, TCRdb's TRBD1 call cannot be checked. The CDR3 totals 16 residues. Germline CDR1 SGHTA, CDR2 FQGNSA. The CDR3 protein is CASRIDSGVRHYGYTF.

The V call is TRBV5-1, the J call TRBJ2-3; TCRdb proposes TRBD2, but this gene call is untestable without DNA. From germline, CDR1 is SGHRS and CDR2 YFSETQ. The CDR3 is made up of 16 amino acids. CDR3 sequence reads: CASSLALTSFPDTQYF. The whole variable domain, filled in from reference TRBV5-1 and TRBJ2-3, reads KAGVTQTPRYLIKTRGQQVTLSCSPISGHRSVSWYQQTPGQGLQFLFEYFSETQRNKGNFPGRFSGRQFSNSRSEMNVSTLELGDSALYLCASSLALTSFPDTQYFGPGTRLTVL.

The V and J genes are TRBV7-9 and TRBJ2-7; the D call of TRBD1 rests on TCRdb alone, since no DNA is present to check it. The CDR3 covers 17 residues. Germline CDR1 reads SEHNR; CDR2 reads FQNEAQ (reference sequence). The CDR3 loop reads CASSNPSRDRGSYEQYF.

The CDR3 reads CASSLGGGAVEETQYF. The chain couples TRBV12-3 or TRBV12-4 to TRBJ2-5; TCRdb gives TRBD1 as the D gene, but with no DNA this cannot be confirmed. The CDR3 totals 16 residues.

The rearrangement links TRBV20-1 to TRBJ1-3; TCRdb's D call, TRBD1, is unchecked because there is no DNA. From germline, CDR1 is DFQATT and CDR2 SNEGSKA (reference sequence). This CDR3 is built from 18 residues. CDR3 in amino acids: CSARVPSRDGISGNTIYF.

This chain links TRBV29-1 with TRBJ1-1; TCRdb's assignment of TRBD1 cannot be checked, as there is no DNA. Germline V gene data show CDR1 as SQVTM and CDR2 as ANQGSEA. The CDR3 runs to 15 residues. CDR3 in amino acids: CSVLKYRGMNTEAFF.

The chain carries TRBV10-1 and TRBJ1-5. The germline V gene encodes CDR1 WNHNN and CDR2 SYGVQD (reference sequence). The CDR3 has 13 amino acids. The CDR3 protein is CASSESYNQPQHF.

The CDR3 is CASSQGGAPGGAFF. V usage is TRBV3-1 and J usage is TRBJ1-1; the TRBD1 assignment by TCRdb is unverifiable without DNA. Germline CDR1 LGHDT, CDR2 YNNKEL (reference sequence). CDR3 length: 14 amino acids.

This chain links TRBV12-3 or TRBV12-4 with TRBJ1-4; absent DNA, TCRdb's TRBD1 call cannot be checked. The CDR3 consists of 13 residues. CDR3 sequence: CALKRQPNEKLFF.

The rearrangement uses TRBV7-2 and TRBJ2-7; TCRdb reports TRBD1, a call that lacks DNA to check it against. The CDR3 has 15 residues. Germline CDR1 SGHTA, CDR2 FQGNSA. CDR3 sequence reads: CASSLGGGRASEQYF.

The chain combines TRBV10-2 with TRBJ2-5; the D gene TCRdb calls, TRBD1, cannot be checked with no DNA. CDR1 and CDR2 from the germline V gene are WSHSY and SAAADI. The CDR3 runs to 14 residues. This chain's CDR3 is CASSEGRGMETQYF.

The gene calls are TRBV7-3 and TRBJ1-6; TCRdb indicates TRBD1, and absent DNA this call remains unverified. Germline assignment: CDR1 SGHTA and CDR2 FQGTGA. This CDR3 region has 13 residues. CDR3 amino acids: CASSATENSPLHF.

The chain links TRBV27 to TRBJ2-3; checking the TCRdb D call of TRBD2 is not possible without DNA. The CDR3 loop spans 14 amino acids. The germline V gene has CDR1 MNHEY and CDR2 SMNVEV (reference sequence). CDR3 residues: CASRRLAGGDTQYF.

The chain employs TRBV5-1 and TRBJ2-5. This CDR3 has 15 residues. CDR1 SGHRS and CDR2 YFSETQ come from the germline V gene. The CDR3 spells CASSLGSSGEETQYF.

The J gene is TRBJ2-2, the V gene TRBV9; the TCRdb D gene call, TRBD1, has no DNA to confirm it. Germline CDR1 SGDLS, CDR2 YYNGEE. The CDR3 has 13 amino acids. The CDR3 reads CASSEGATGELFF.

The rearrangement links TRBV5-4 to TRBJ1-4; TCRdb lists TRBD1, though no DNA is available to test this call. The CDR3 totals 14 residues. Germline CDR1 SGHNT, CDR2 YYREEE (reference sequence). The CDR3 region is CASSFQGESEKPFF. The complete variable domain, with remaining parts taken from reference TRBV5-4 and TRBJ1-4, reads ETGVTQSPTHLIKTRGQQVTLRCSSQSGHNTVSWYQQALGQGPQFIFQYYREEENGRGNFPPRFSGLQFPNYSSELNVNALELDDSALYLCASSFQGESEKPFFGSGTQLSVL.

The CDR3 here is CASGLAGVNEQFF. The rearrangement links TRBV6-1 to TRBJ2-1; the D gene TCRdb calls, TRBD2, cannot be checked with no DNA. There are 13 residues in the CDR3. Germline CDR1 is MNHNS and CDR2 is SASEGT.

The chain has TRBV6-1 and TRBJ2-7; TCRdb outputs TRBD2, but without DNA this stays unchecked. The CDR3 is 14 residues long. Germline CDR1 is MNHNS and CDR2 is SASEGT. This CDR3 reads CASSEGTSFHEQYF.

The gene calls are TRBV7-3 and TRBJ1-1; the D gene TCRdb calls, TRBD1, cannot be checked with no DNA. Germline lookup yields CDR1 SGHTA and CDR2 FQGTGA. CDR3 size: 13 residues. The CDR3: CASSLKPRGEAFF.

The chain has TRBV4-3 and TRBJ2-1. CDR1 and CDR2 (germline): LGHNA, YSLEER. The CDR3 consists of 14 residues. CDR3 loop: CASSQEGSQRWQFF.